This TCR beta chain was observed in a study of identical twins (dated by TCRdb to the mid-2010s). Notes on the research overall: TCR alpha and beta repertoires from monozygotic twins, unrelated adults of various ages and cord blood were deep-sequenced to test whether fetal clonotypes persist. To rule out contamination, the twin experiments were replicated at different times with different library preparation protocols.

Every donor in the study was a healthy Caucasian. The twin cohort consisted of three pairs of female monozygotic twins, all aged about 18 to 30 years. The RNA used for TCR libraries was isolated from peripheral blood mononuclear cells. As for this clonotype: Its antigen is still unknown. One end of the junction varies from germline; a read error may be responsible.

Paper-wide results and their limitations: Conclusions relied on cross-sectional statistical analysis, since the same donors could not be followed over many years. Zero-insertion analyses could be partly confounded by invariant T cells such as MAIT and iNKT, though diverse VJ usage argued against such confounding for most clonotypes. In beta out-of-frame sequences, excess twin sharing was weaker, because having fewer shared sequences lowered the signal-to-noise ratio. Fewer insertions were carried by abundant cord blood beta clonotypes; a weaker similar trend was observed in young adult naive repertoires, while no such trend was observed in memory repertoires. Out-of-frame TCR alpha sequences shared between twins showed an excess of low generation-probability sequences compared with coincidental sharing between unrelated individuals. Out-of-frame TCR alpha sharing in monozygotic twins was systematically underestimated by recombination models, whereas sharing between unrelated individuals was in agreement with the recombination models.

The CDR3 spans 14 residues, from the cysteine through the phenylalanine. Left in the record is the CDR3 DNA by itself, 42 bases read in frame from the first base. Library preparation employed 5' RACE. The sample was run on an Illumina HiSeq 2000. Template switching introduced a universal primer binding site; the final cDNA contained a unique molecular identifier, enabling accurate counting of TCR cDNA molecules. First-strand cDNA for TCR alpha and beta chains was synthesized from specific primers in the conserved constant-segment region. To control for contamination, each cDNA library was double barcoded with a SMART-Mk sample barcode plus Illumina barcodes. TruSeq adapter sequences, together with Illumina sample barcodes, were added in two successive PCR steps. Sequencing of the TCR alpha and beta cDNA libraries was done on the Illumina HiSeq platform using custom primers. Per the original workflow: MiGEC processed the raw reads to extract unique molecular identifiers, while MiXCR was used to determine the CDR3 positions. Recombination models were inferred per individual with the repgenHMM and IGoR tools using an EM algorithm. Shared clonotype analysis was performed with the tcR package in R, normalizing sharing by the product of cloneset sizes. Out-of-frame nonproductive sequences were analyzed to study raw recombination free of thymic and clonal selection effects. TCRdb trimmed the raw reads at Q25, called clones with MiXCR and kept productive beta chains. Every entry covers one CDR3 protein and lists the most common genes and DNA from its rows. The V and J calls reflect TCRdb's pipeline rather than the authors' work. Present in this sample are about 690,000 distinct CDR3 sequences, about 20% of which were seen just once. The ten largest account for approximately 4.3% of the sample.

These sequences were also reported in another study, on T cells expressing NK-cell markers. From the second report: Eight donors provided sorted CD3+CD56+NKG2C+, CD3+CD56+NKG2C- and CD3+CD56-NKG2C+ T-cell subsets, whose TCR beta-chain repertoires were profiled. Of the eight sequenced donors, seven were found to be HCMV-seropositive and one was found to be HCMV-seronegative. In several experiments an anti-gammadeltaTCR antibody was added to restrict sorting to alphabetaTCR-expressing T cells. In over five donors, the dominant CD3+CD56+NKG2C+ clonotypes were among the top 10 CD8+ clonotypes and accounted for roughly 1.0-8% of CD8+ T cells. Those dominant clonotypes were again the most abundant among CD3+CD56-NKG2C+ cells in a few donors, at about 28.3-60.1%. Whether the expanded NKG2C-expressing T cell clones were specific for HCMV antigens remained unclear. Randomly selected healthy volunteers, three men and five women, were used as the eight sequenced donors. A commercial ELISA kit detecting HCMV-specific IgG in serum was used to determine HCMV serostatus. Bulk peripheral blood T-cell repertoires were additionally sequenced from unsorted PBMC for 5 or 6 donors. MIGEC handled demultiplexing of the reads and grouping by UMI, while MiTCR was used to assemble and quantify clonotypes. To exclude erroneous sequences, only TCR cDNA sequences supported by at least two reads were retained. The tcR package was used for downstream repertoire analysis, and clonotypes were matched across fractions by CDR3 nucleotide sequence plus V segment. VDJmatch was used to annotate antigen specificity against VDJdb, with one amino acid substitution in CDR3 allowed.

Sequencing was carried out using PBMCs. The rearranged chain carries TRBV12-3 or TRBV12-4 and TRBJ1-2, with the D gene too uncertain to name. This receptor was identified in a woman between 18 and 29 years old in good health. At the DNA level, the sequence is TGTGCCAGCAGTTTAGCGCTAAAGATCGGTGGCTACTCCTTC. This translates into CASSLALKIGGYSF.